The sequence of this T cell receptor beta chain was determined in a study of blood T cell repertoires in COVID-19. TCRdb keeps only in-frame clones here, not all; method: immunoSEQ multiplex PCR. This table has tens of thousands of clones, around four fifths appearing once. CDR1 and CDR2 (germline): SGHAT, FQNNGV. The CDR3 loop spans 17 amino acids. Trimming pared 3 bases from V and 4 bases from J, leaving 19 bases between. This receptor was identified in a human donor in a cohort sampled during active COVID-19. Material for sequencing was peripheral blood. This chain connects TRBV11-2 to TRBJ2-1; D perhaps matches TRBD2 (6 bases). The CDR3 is CASSFIRGGATYNEQFF. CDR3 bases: TGTGCCAGCAGCTTTATAAGGGGCGGGGCGACATACAATGAGCAGTTCTTC.